Below are 6 T cell receptor beta chains sequenced from a single sample in a study of identical twins. TCRdb ran MiXCR on the 5' RACE reads and lists one entry per CDR3 protein. The sample contains 1.5 million to 2 million distinct CDR3 sequences, about 32% of which appear only once. The specimen was cord blood. These TCRs come from a newborn girl in good health.

The table lists this clonotype with a few counts. One end of the junction varies from germline; a read error may be responsible. This chain connects TRBV3-1 to TRBJ1-5; D uncertain. This CDR3 has 14 residues. Germline V gives CDR1 LGHDT, CDR2 YNNKEL (reference sequence). The CDR3 reads CASSQDISDQPQHF. The CDR3 coding sequence is TGTGCCAGCAGCCAAGATATTAGCGATCAGCCCCAGCATTTT.

This clonotype appeared many times. The CDR3 DNA follows: TGCAGTGCTAGTAGCGGGAGCTCCTACAATGAGCAGTTCTTC. Residues: CSASSGSSYNEQFF. This sequence joins TRBV20-1 and TRBJ2-1; 9 bases align to TRBD2. The CDR3 is 14 amino acids. From germline, CDR1 is DFQATT and CDR2 SNEGSKA (reference sequence). Trimming cost V 3 bases and J 0 bases; bases outside gene matches: 0.

This clonotype was picked up a small number of times. The chain recombines TRBV6-6 with TRBJ1-4; D unclear. Germline lookup yields CDR1 MNHNY and CDR2 SVGAGI (reference sequence). This CDR3 comprises 11 residues. V lost 6 bases, J lost 5 bases, and 4 bases lay in between. The CDR3 DNA reads as TGTGCCAGCAGATTCAATGAAAAACTGTTTTTT. Translation: CASRFNEKLFF.

This clonotype has more than one count but fewer than ten. This chain links TRBV9 with TRBJ2-1, with D perhaps matching TRBD2 (5 bases). V lost 6 bases, J lost 4 bases, and 11 bases lay in between. The germline CDR1 and CDR2 sequences are SGDLS and YYNGEE. The CDR3 runs to 13 residues. This CDR3 reads CASNGLPYNEQFF. CDR3 coding DNA: TGTGCCAGCAACGGACTCCCTTACAATGAGCAGTTCTTC.

The chain has TRBV3-1 and TRBJ1-4; D uncertain. The CDR3 sequence is 12 residues long. Germline V gene sequence: CDR1 LGHDT, CDR2 YNNKEL (reference sequence). V lost 3 bases, J lost 14 bases, and 13 bases lay in between. The CDR3 DNA reads as TGTGCCAGCAGCCAGGCGAGGTTTACGCTGTTTTTT. Protein product: CASSQARFTLFF.

The chain uses TRBV20-1 and TRBJ1-5; tentative D call: TRBD1 (5 bases). From germline, CDR1 is DFQATT and CDR2 SNEGSKA (reference sequence). CDR3 size: 16 residues. V dropped 0 bases and J dropped 1 base, with 13 bases sitting between them. In DNA, the CDR3 is TGCAGTGCTAGAGATCATGGGGGATGGAGCAATCAGCCCCAGCATTTT. Translated: CSARDHGGWSNQPQHF.